In this sample, the clone carrying this TCR beta chain turned up a few times. Its specificity is unknown. Authors' analysis steps: Owing to the provision of junction-only sequences devoid of quality scores by immunoSEQ, filtering differed. Sequenced by immunoSEQ multiplex PCR; TCRdb stores in-frame clones only, minus some. V, J and clone size were drawn from that table, and D and trimming were deduced from the DNA. The sample comprises 600,000 to 750,000 clones, around 72% of which are singletons, and 1.5% to 2% rests with the top ten. There are 14 residues in the CDR3. CDR1 is MDHEN and CDR2 is SYDVKM in the germline V gene. The V gene end was trimmed by 8 bases and the J gene end by 5 bases; junction bases not matched to a gene: 8. This entry comes from a study of shared clonotypes between healthy human individuals. The study's findings and limits: How much donors shared clonotypes was expected to be affected by sequencing depth. Lower generation probabilities were found for non-shared clonotypes than for those shared by all four donors.

The sequenced sample was memory CD4+ T cells sorted from blood. Subset denoted: CD45RA-negative fraction. The genes are TRBV28 and TRBJ1-2, with 10 positions matching TRBD1. The TCR was taken from a woman under 40 in good health. CDR3 amino acids: CASRRDRGMYGYTF. The CDR3 DNA reads TGTGCCAGCCGACGGGACAGGGGAATGTATGGCTACACCTTC.